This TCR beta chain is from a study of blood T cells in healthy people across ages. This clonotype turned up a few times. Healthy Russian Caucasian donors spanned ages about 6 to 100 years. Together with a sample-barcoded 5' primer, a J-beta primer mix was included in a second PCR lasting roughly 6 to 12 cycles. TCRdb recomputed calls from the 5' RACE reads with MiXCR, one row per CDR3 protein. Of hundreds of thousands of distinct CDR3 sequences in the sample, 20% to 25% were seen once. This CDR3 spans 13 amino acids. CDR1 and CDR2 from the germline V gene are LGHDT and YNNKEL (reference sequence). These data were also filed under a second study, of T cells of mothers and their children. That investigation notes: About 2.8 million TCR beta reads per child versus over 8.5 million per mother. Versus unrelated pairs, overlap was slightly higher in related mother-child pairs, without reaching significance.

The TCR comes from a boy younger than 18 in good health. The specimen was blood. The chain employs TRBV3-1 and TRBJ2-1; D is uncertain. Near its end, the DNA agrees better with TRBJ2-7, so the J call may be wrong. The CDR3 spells CASSQSLFDEQYF. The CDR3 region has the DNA TGTGCCAGCAGCCAGTCGTTATTCGACGAGCAGTACTTC.